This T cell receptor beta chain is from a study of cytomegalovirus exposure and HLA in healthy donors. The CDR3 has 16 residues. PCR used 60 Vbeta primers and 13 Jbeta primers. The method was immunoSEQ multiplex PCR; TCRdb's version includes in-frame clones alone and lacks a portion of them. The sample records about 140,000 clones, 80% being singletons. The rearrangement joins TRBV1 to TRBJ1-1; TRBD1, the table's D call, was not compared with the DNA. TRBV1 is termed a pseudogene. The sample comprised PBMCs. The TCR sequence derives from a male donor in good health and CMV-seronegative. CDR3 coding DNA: TGCACCAGCAGCCAAGTGGGGCAGGGGTTCCCCACTGAAGCTTTCTTT. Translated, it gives CTSSQVGQGFPTEAFF.